The 16 T cell receptor beta chains below come from one sample, sequenced in a study of beta chain features in type 1 diabetes. Study-level findings and limits: There was a moderate but significant shortening of TCRB CDR3s in all four CD4+ subsets of Type 1 diabetes patients.

Isolated RNA was reverse transcribed in full, so expressed TCRB transcripts were sequenced. Repertoires were generated with immunoSEQ multiplex PCR, while TCRdb's copy carries only in-frame clones and drops some. The top ten hold roughly 1.3% of the sample, which has more than 120,000 clones, less than 15% seen once. The antigens of these receptors remain unknown. The specimen was central memory CD4+ T cells from blood. Source of these receptors: a man younger than 35 with type 1 diabetes.

This clone was observed at least ten times. The rearrangement joins TRBV14 to TRBJ1-2; a possible D gene is TRBD1 (6 bases). The germline CDR1 and CDR2 sequences are SGHDN and FVKESK. V was trimmed by 4 bases and J by 2 bases, leaving 11 bases between them. The CDR3 extends over 14 amino acids. The CDR3 region has the DNA TGTGCCAGCAGCCCCCCGGGGGCGAACTATGGCTACACCTTC. It specifies CASSPPGANYGYTF.

The chain employs TRBV29-1 and TRBJ2-3; D is possibly TRBD1 (6 bases). Trimming removed 5 bases at V and 2 bases at J, with 14 bases between. Looked up from germline, CDR1 is SQVTM and CDR2 is ANQGSEA. The CDR3 has 14 amino acids. CDR3 nucleotide sequence: TGCAGCGTTAGGGGGTTAGAATTCACAGATACGCAGTATTTT. As protein: CSVRGLEFTDTQYF.

This chain connects TRBV11-3 to TRBJ2-2; D is undetermined. V lost 6 bases to trimming and J lost 4 bases, with 9 bases between them. The CDR3 spans 13 residues. The germline V gene encodes CDR1 SGHNT and CDR2 YENEEA. CDR3 in amino acids: CASSRTGTGELFF. Written as DNA, the CDR3 is TGTGCCAGCAGTCGGACCGGCACCGGGGAGCTGTTTTTT.

The rearrangement uses TRBV16 and TRBJ2-7; 9 bases fit TRBD1. Germline V gene lookup returns CDR1 KGHSY and CDR2 FQNENV. The V and J ends lost 4 bases and 4 bases, in that order; junction bases with no gene match: 8. This CDR3 contains 15 residues. Written as DNA, the CDR3 is TGTGCCAGCAGCCGCACAGGGGGCGTCGCGTACGAGCAGTACTTC. As protein: CASSRTGGVAYEQYF.

This clone was observed a few times. The rearrangement links TRBV7-9 to TRBJ2-7, with D unclear. CDR3 length: 12 amino acids. V lost 3 bases, J lost 6 bases, and 9 bases lay in between. Per the germline V gene, CDR1 is SEHNR and CDR2 is FQNEAQ (reference sequence). In DNA form, the CDR3 reads TGTGCCAGCAGCTTTCTTCTAGGCGAGCAGTACTTC. It specifies CASSFLLGEQYF. Complete variable domain (other parts from reference TRBV7-9 and TRBJ2-7): DTGVSQNPRHKITKRGQNVTFRCDPISEHNRLYWYRQTLGQGPEFLTYFQNEAQLEKSRLLSDRFSAERPKGSFSTLEIQRTEQGDSAMYLCASSFLLGEQYFGPGTRLTVT.

The table lists this clone with a few counts. This rearrangement joins TRBV6-6 to TRBJ2-3; D remains ambiguous. The CDR3 runs to 13 residues. CDR1 is MNHNY and CDR2 is SVGAGI in the germline V gene (reference sequence). The V and J ends lost 6 bases and 5 bases respectively, with 12 bases between them. CDR3 amino acids: CASSFPTGDTQYF. The CDR3 nucleotides are TGTGCCAGCAGCTTCCCGACCGGAGATACGCAGTATTTT.

The V call is TRBV21-1, the J call TRBJ2-7; the table's D gene call, TRBD2, was not cross checked with the DNA. TRBV21-1 represents a pseudogene. This CDR3 is built from 13 residues. The CDR3 DNA sequence: TGTGCCAGCAGCAGAGCTAGCGGGAGCGAGCAGTACTTC. Encoded protein: CASSRASGSEQYF.

This clone was detected only a few times. Other DNA variants within this sample encode the same CDR3. V gene TRBV29-1 combines with J gene TRBJ1-1; D remains ambiguous. The V gene's germline CDR1 is SQVTM and CDR2 ANQGSEA. The CDR3 is 10 amino acids. V was cut by 6 bases and J by 5 bases, with 7 bases left in between. CDR3 amino acids: CSVDRTEAFF. In nucleotides, the CDR3 is TGCAGCGTGGATAGGACTGAAGCTTTCTTT.

This chain joins TRBV15 and TRBJ1-1, with a possible D match to TRBD1 (6 bases). The ends were cut back, 3 bases at V and 3 bases at J, with 17 bases in the middle. Germline lookup yields CDR1 LNHNV and CDR2 YYDKDF (reference sequence). CDR3 size: 16 residues. The CDR3 spells CATSSTGTVLDTEAFF. The CDR3 coding sequence is TGTGCCACCAGCAGTACAGGGACCGTACTGGACACTGAAGCTTTCTTT.

This clone showed up just a few times. One end of the junction is discordant with germline, which a read error may explain. The sample holds other DNA sequences that translate to the same CDR3. The chain uses TRBV30 and TRBJ1-4; the match to TRBD1 covers 10 bases. Germline V CDR1 and CDR2: GTSNPN, SVGIG (reference sequence). CDR3 length: 12 amino acids. The CDR3: CAWDRGAEKLFF. The DNA of the CDR3 is TGCGCCTGGGACAGGGGAGCGGAAAAACTGTTTTTT.

Only a few counts were recorded for this clone. CDR3 DNA: TGTGCCAGCAGCTCAGACACCTATAATTCACCCCTCCACTTT. It specifies CASSSDTYNSPLHF. The chain has TRBV14 and TRBJ1-6; D uncertain. V was trimmed by 5 bases and J by 2 bases, leaving 7 bases between them. CDR3 length: 14 residues. Germline CDR1 is SGHDN and CDR2 is FVKESK. The full variable domain, with the rest looked up from reference TRBV14 and TRBJ1-6, is EAGVTQFPSHSVIEKGQTVTLRCDPISGHDNLYWYRRVMGKEIKFLLHFVKESKQDESGMPNNRFLAERTGGTYSTLKVQPAELEDSGVYFCASSSDTYNSPLHFGNGTRLTVT.

The chain recombines TRBV6-4 with TRBJ1-4; D is unresolved. This CDR3 has 15 residues. The germline V and J ends were trimmed by 3 bases and 0 bases, with 8 bases remaining between them. The germline V gene has CDR1 MRHNA and CDR2 SNTAGT. The CDR3 sequence: CASSETVATNEKLFF. CDR3 sequence (DNA): TGTGCCAGCAGTGAAACCGTTGCAACTAATGAAAAACTGTTTTTT.

This clone was picked up a small number of times. The genes are TRBV6-1 and TRBJ1-6, with 9 bases lining up with TRBD1. The germline CDR1 and CDR2 sequences are MNHNS and SASEGT. There are 15 residues in the CDR3. The J segment lost 6 bases and the V segment lost 7 bases, leaving 7 bases of the junction unmatched. CDR3 sequence reads: CASIDTGQGNSPLHF. CDR3 coding DNA: TGTGCCAGCATTGATACGGGACAGGGTAATTCACCCCTCCACTTT.

The chain combines TRBV30 with TRBJ2-2; D remains ambiguous. CDR1 and CDR2 from the germline V gene are GTSNPN and SVGIG (reference sequence). Between the trimmed V and J ends, which lost 2 bases and 1 base, there was a span of 11 bases. The CDR3 runs to 15 residues. CDR3 loop: CAWSTAGRNTGELFF. CDR3 nucleotides: TGTGCCTGGAGTACGGCCGGGCGGAACACCGGGGAGCTGTTTTTT.

The chain recombines TRBV5-1 with TRBJ1-5, with 7 bases that match TRBD1. Trimming took 4 bases from V and 3 from J; bases not matched to a gene: 7. There are 15 residues in the CDR3. Germline V CDR1 and CDR2: SGHRS, YFSETQ. CDR3 coding DNA: TGCGCCAGCAGCGAGGGAGGGACAGACAATCAGCCCCAGCATTTT. Protein product: CASSEGGTDNQPQHF.

This clone has ten or more counts. The chain is built from TRBV2 and TRBJ2-1; 7 nucleotides line up with TRBD2. CDR3 length equals 13 residues. Germline CDR1 reads SNHLY; CDR2 reads FYNNEI. V was clipped by 6 bases and J by 10 bases; unmatched bases: 9. The CDR3 sequence: CASRTSYLGEQFF. The CDR3 DNA sequence: TGTGCCAGCAGGACTAGCTACTTAGGGGAGCAGTTCTTC.